The rows below give T cell receptor beta chains drawn from one sample of a study of T cell responses to AZD1222 COVID-19 vaccine. Only in-frame clones appear in the TCRdb table, and some are missing; sequencing was by immunoSEQ multiplex PCR. The sample has some 150,000 clones, 88% seen once. Material: peripheral blood, obtained on day 0 of AZD1222 vaccination. Every receptor here comes from an adult in good health. The CDR3 runs from the conserved cysteine through the conserved F or W. Each record gives: clone size, D gene, V gene, J gene, CDR3 DNA, CDR3 protein. The D gene is left open where the match is weak. Not every row has a clone size; where given, it reads once, few, many or a size class.

NA	NA	TRBV6-5	TRBJ2-7	TGTGCCAGCAGTTCCCCTTCAGAGAGCAGCTACGAGCAGTACTTC	CASSSPSESSYEQYF
NA	NA	TRBV18	TRBJ1-2	TGTGCCAGCTCACCGCTCAGGGGAGCCGGGGGAGGCTACACCTTC	CASSPLRGAGGGYTF
once	NA	TRBV18	TRBJ2-7	TGTGCCAGCTCACTTGGAACAGGGATCACCTACGAGCAGTACTTC	CASSLGTGITYEQYF
NA	NA	TRBV6-5	TRBJ2-7	TGTGCCAGCAGATCCTCCAGCTACGAGCAGTACTTC	CASRSSSYEQYF
few	NA	TRBV29-1	TRBJ1-1	TGCAGCGTTGAAACCGGAGCTTTCTTT	CSVETGAFF
NA	NA	TRBV7-8	TRBJ1-2	TGTGCCAGCAGCCCAGGGTCTGGCTATGGCTACACCTTC	CASSPGSGYGYTF
NA	NA	TRBV4-1	TRBJ1-5	TGCGCCAGCAGCCAAGAATACGGGTCATCCCAGCATTTT	CASSQEYGSSQHF
NA	NA	TRBV9	TRBJ2-1	TGTGCCAGCAGCGGGGGCTCCCACAATGAGCAGTTCTTC	CASSGGSHNEQFF
NA	NA	TRBV6-1	TRBJ2-7	TGTGCCAGCAGTGAACGGGGATATCTAGGGGAGCAGTACTTC	CASSERGYLGEQYF
NA	NA	TRBV12-3/TRBV12-4	TRBJ1-1	TGTGCCAGCAGGGTCACCAGGGAGGCTGAAGCTTTCTTT	CASRVTREAEAFF
once	TRBD1	TRBV5-1	TRBJ1-3	TGCGCCAGCAGCTTGTACAGGGGGTTAGCTGGAAACACCATATATTTT	CASSLYRGLAGNTIYF
NA	NA	TRBV19	TRBJ1-5	TGTGCCAGTAGTATGGTCGGGGAGTGGCAGCCCCAGCATTTT	CASSMVGEWQPQHF
NA	TRBD1	TRBV7-8	TRBJ1-2	TGTGCCAGCAGCTTAGGGGGTGGGACAGGGGGATCGGGTGGCTACACCTTC	CASSLGGGTGGSGGYTF
NA	NA	TRBV4-3	TRBJ1-4	TGCGCCAGCAGCCAAGAGCAGGTTGGTGAAAAACTGTTTTTT	CASSQEQVGEKLFF
NA	NA	TRBV2	TRBJ1-6	TGTGCCAGCACCGGAGGGACAACGGCCAATTCACCCCTCCACTTT	CASTGGTTANSPLHF
NA	NA	TRBV5-1	TRBJ1-3	TGCGCCAGCAGCTTGGGGAGAAACACCATATATTTT	CASSLGRNTIYF
NA	TRBD1	TRBV27	TRBJ2-3	TGTGCCAGCAGTTCTACAGGGGGGACAGATACGCAGTATTTT	CASSSTGGTDTQYF
NA	TRBD1	TRBV24-1	TRBJ2-1	TGTGCCACCAGTGATCGAACCTGGGACAGCCAGCAGTTCTTC	CATSDRTWDSQQFF
NA	NA	TRBV7-2	TRBJ1-2	TGTGCCAGCAGCCCCGGACGCATAAACTATGGCTACACCTTC	CASSPGRINYGYTF
NA	NA	TRBV18	TRBJ1-1	TGTGCCAGCTCACCACCCGGACAGCGGAACACTGAAGCTTTCTTT	CASSPPGQRNTEAFF
NA	NA	TRBV10-2	TRBJ1-3	TGCGCCAGCCGTCAAGGGAGCTCTGGAAACACCATATATTTT	CASRQGSSGNTIYF
once	NA	TRBV27	TRBJ2-2	TGTGCCAGTAATACCGGGGGCACCGGGGAGCTGTTTTTT	CASNTGGTGELFF
NA	NA	TRBV4-2	TRBJ1-4	TGTGCCAGCAGCCAAGGTGGAGGGTTTAATGAAAAACTGTTTTTT	CASSQGGGFNEKLFF
NA	NA	TRBV12-3/TRBV12-4	TRBJ1-1	TGTGCCAGCAGTTTAGGTGGCCATCTAGAAGCTTTCTTT	CASSLGGHLEAFF
NA	NA	TRBV28	TRBJ2-7	TGTGCCAGCAGTACCACGACAGGCCCCTACGAGCAGTACTTC	CASSTTTGPYEQYF
NA	NA	TRBV6-5	TRBJ1-2	TGTGCCAGCAGTTACTCCTCTAGACTGAAAAACTATGGCTACACCTTC	CASSYSSRLKNYGYTF
NA	TRBD1	TRBV4-3	TRBJ1-4	TGCGCCAGCAGTACAGGGGCCCCAACTAATGAAAAACTGTTTTTT	CASSTGAPTNEKLFF
NA	TRBD1	TRBV6-5	TRBJ1-2	TGTGCCAGCAGGCGCGACAGGGATGACTATGGCTACACCTTC	CASRRDRDDYGYTF
NA	NA	TRBV4-1	TRBJ1-6	TGCGCCAGCAGTGGTCTTAATTCACCCCTCCACTTT	CASSGLNSPLHF
NA	TRBD1	TRBV12-3/TRBV12-4	TRBJ2-2	TGTGCCAGCAGTCGGGACAGGGCCGGGGAGCTGTTTTTT	CASSRDRAGELFF
NA	TRBD1	TRBV6-5	TRBJ2-7	TGTGCCAGCAGTAACCCGGACAGGTTGTCCTACGAGCAGTACTTC	CASSNPDRLSYEQYF
NA	NA	TRBV7-9	TRBJ2-1	TGTGCCAGCAAGTGGACTTCGACTTACAATGAGCAGTTCTTC	CASKWTSTYNEQFF
NA	NA	TRBV15	TRBJ2-2	TGTGCCACCAGCGATCAGGGTACCGGGGAGCTGTTTTTT	CATSDQGTGELFF
NA	NA	TRBV19	TRBJ1-1	TGTGCCAGTAGTATGGACCCGGCCAACACTGAAGCTTTCTTT	CASSMDPANTEAFF
NA	NA	TRBV20-1	TRBJ1-2	TGCAGGCCAAGCGAGGGCTATGGCTACACCTTC	CRPSEGYGYTF
NA	NA	TRBV30	TRBJ1-4	TGTGCCTGGAGTGTTACCGCGGGTGAAAAACTGTTTTTT	CAWSVTAGEKLFF
NA	TRBD2	TRBV4-2	TRBJ2-3	TGTGCCAGCAGCCAGGGAACAGGGGGACTAGCGGCCCTCGGCAGCACAGATACGCAGTATTTT	CASSQGTGGLAALGSTDTQYF
NA	NA	TRBV27	TRBJ1-3	TGTGCCAGCGGGGAACAGGGATCCTCTGGAAACACCATATATTTT	CASGEQGSSGNTIYF
NA	NA	TRBV7-9	TRBJ1-6	TGTGCCAGCAGCTTGGGCGGTGTGGGAGTTCCCCTCCACTTT	CASSLGGVGVPLHF
once	TRBD1	TRBV15	TRBJ1-3	TGTGCCACCAGCAGAGTGGGCTGGGGACAGGGATTTTCCGGAAACACCATATATTTT	CATSRVGWGQGFSGNTIYF
NA	NA	TRBV7-9	TRBJ2-5	TGTGCCAGCAGCTCCTCGGCTAGTAGCAACGGCGGGTACTTC	CASSSSASSNGGYF
NA	TRBD2	TRBV5-8	TRBJ2-5	TGTGCCAGCAGCTTGATCGGGGGGGAGACCCAGTACTTC	CASSLIGGETQYF
NA	TRBD1	TRBV6-2/TRBV6-3	TRBJ1-2	TGTGCCAGCAGTTACTCGCCCCCCCTGGGACAGGGTACGAATGGCTACACCTTC	CASSYSPPLGQGTNGYTF
NA	NA	TRBV29-1	TRBJ2-7	TGCAGCGTGGGGCCGGGACCCCCAACCTGCGAGCAGTACTTC	CSVGPGPPTCEQYF
NA	NA	TRBV5-6	TRBJ2-1	TGTGCCAGCAGTTCTTACAATGAGCAGTTCTTC	CASSSYNEQFF
NA	NA	TRBV6-2/TRBV6-3	TRBJ1-4	TGTGCCAGCAGTGACCTCCTACTGGGCGAAAAACTGTTTTTT	CASSDLLLGEKLFF
NA	TRBD2	TRBV7-8	TRBJ2-3	TGTGCCAGCAGCTTAGGGACTAGCGGAAGCACAGATACGCAGTATTTT	CASSLGTSGSTDTQYF
NA	NA	TRBV5-6	TRBJ1-1	TGTGCCAGCAGCTTTTGGAGGTTCCACACTGAAGCTTTCTTT	CASSFWRFHTEAFF
NA	NA	TRBV5-1	TRBJ2-1	TGCGCCAGCAGCCCCCAGTTGCGGGGACCGGGGGATGAGCAGTTCTTC	CASSPQLRGPGDEQFF
NA	NA	TRBV5-1	TRBJ2-2	TGCGCCAGCAGCCCCCGGACAGTGAACACCGGGGAGCTGTTTTTT	CASSPRTVNTGELFF
NA	NA	TRBV11-3	TRBJ2-7	TGTGCCAGCAGCTCCGAACAGTTCCCCTTCTCCTACGAGCAGTACTTC	CASSSEQFPFSYEQYF
NA	TRBD2	TRBV30	TRBJ2-4	TGTGCCTGGAGTCCTATCGGGGGGGTCGTATACTTC	CAWSPIGGVVYF
few	NA	TRBV19	TRBJ2-5	TGTGCCAGTAGGGGATATAGCGGCCAAGAGACCCAGTACTTC	CASRGYSGQETQYF
NA	NA	TRBV5-1	TRBJ2-3	TGCGCCAGCAGCTTGGAGGCGACTAGTCCGTATTTT	CASSLEATSPYF
NA	TRBD2	TRBV4-2	TRBJ2-7	TGTGCCAGCAGCCAAGGGGGTAGCGGGGTGGAGCAGTACTTC	CASSQGGSGVEQYF